This is a list of T cell receptor beta chains from one sample in a study of cytomegalovirus exposure and HLA in healthy donors. TCRdb's copy holds only in-frame clones and misses some; the assay was immunoSEQ multiplex PCR. This sample has over 70,000 clones, with over 70% found just once. The sequencing sample was made of PBMCs. The receptor source for this set is a man between 25 and 39 years old in good health and CMV-seropositive. CDR3s include the opening cysteine and the closing phenylalanine or tryptophan. The D gene is left open where the match is weak. Some rows mark clone size as missing; the rest say once, few, many or name a class of expanded clone.

clone size: .; V gene: TRBV7-9; D gene: TRBD2; J gene: TRBJ2-1; CDR3 protein: CASSPSGGNNEQFF; CDR3 DNA: TGTGCCAGCAGCCCTAGCGGGGGCAACAATGAGCAGTTCTTC
clone size: .; V gene: TRBV7-3; D gene: .; J gene: TRBJ2-1; CDR3 protein: CASGNAGGSYNEQFF; CDR3 DNA: TGTGCCAGCGGGAACGCAGGAGGCTCCTACAATGAGCAGTTCTTC
clone size: .; V gene: TRBV7-2; D gene: .; J gene: TRBJ2-1; CDR3 protein: CAILTGLRNNEQFF; CDR3 DNA: TGTGCCATCCTAACGGGACTGAGAAACAATGAGCAGTTCTTC
clone size: .; V gene: TRBV30; D gene: .; J gene: TRBJ2-7; CDR3 protein: CAWSRTGSYEQYF; CDR3 DNA: TGTGCCTGGAGTCGCACGGGGTCCTACGAGCAGTACTTC
clone size: few; V gene: TRBV18; D gene: TRBD1; J gene: TRBJ1-5; CDR3 protein: CASSSTGGQPQHF; CDR3 DNA: TGTGCCAGCTCATCGACAGGGGGTCAGCCCCAGCATTTT
clone size: .; V gene: TRBV6-5; D gene: .; J gene: TRBJ1-1; CDR3 protein: CASSEGGGDTEAFF; CDR3 DNA: TGTGCCAGCAGTGAAGGGGGGGGTGACACTGAAGCTTTCTTT
clone size: few; V gene: TRBV28; D gene: TRBD2; J gene: TRBJ2-3; CDR3 protein: CASSDGSGSGGAQYF; CDR3 DNA: TGTGCCAGCAGTGACGGAAGCGGGAGTGGAGGTGCGCAGTATTTT
clone size: .; V gene: TRBV30; D gene: .; J gene: TRBJ1-1; CDR3 protein: CAFERGGTEAFF; CDR3 DNA: TGTGCCTTCGAGAGAGGGGGTACTGAAGCTTTCTTT
clone size: .; V gene: TRBV5-4; D gene: TRBD1; J gene: TRBJ1-1; CDR3 protein: CASRLTGGSTGAFF; CDR3 DNA: TGTGCCAGCAGGTTGACAGGGGGATCTACTGGGGCTTTCTTT
clone size: .; V gene: TRBV5-8; D gene: .; J gene: TRBJ2-7; CDR3 protein: CASSLKTLYRVSGYEQYF; CDR3 DNA: TGTGCCAGCAGCCTAAAGACGCTATACAGGGTCAGTGGCTACGAGCAGTACTTC
clone size: few; V gene: TRBV29-1; D gene: .; J gene: TRBJ2-7; CDR3 protein: CSVEGKLAAGYEQYF; CDR3 DNA: TGCAGCGTTGAAGGGAAACTAGCTGCAGGCTACGAGCAGTACTTC
clone size: once; V gene: TRBV30; D gene: TRBD1; J gene: TRBJ1-3; CDR3 protein: CAWSVRQGIGNTIYF; CDR3 DNA: TGTGCCTGGAGTGTACGACAGGGTATTGGAAACACCATATATTTT
clone size: .; V gene: TRBV4-1; D gene: TRBD2; J gene: TRBJ2-1; CDR3 protein: CASSPTSGGGQGQFF; CDR3 DNA: TGCGCCAGCAGCCCTACTAGCGGGGGGGGCCAGGGGCAGTTCTTC
clone size: once; V gene: TRBV27; D gene: TRBD2; J gene: TRBJ2-1; CDR3 protein: CASGRGLAGLYNEQFF; CDR3 DNA: TGTGCCAGCGGTCGGGGACTAGCGGGATTATACAATGAGCAGTTCTTC
clone size: .; V gene: TRBV5-8; D gene: TRBD2; J gene: TRBJ2-5; CDR3 protein: CASRLERGLQETQYF; CDR3 DNA: TGTGCCAGCAGGTTGGAGCGGGGCCTACAAGAGACCCAGTACTTC
clone size: .; V gene: TRBV6-5; D gene: TRBD1; J gene: TRBJ1-5; CDR3 protein: CASSSGQGRNQPQHF; CDR3 DNA: TGTGCCAGCAGTTCCGGACAGGGCCGCAATCAGCCCCAGCATTTT
clone size: .; V gene: TRBV10-3; D gene: TRBD1; J gene: TRBJ1-5; CDR3 protein: CAISEGQGVGQPQHF; CDR3 DNA: TGTGCCATCAGTGAGGGTCAGGGGGTCGGTCAGCCCCAGCATTTT
clone size: .; V gene: TRBV5-1; D gene: .; J gene: TRBJ2-3; CDR3 protein: CASSWRGTDTQYF; CDR3 DNA: TGCGCCAGCAGCTGGAGGGGAACAGATACGCAGTATTTT
clone size: .; V gene: TRBV6-5; D gene: .; J gene: TRBJ2-7; CDR3 protein: CASSTSGLAGDEQYF; CDR3 DNA: .
clone size: .; V gene: TRBV10-2; D gene: .; J gene: TRBJ2-6; CDR3 protein: CASSESGGSGANVLTF; CDR3 DNA: TGCGCCAGCAGTGAGTCGGGAGGCTCTGGGGCCAACGTCCTGACTTTC
clone size: .; V gene: TRBV7-9; D gene: .; J gene: TRBJ1-1; CDR3 protein: CASSVTANTEAFF; CDR3 DNA: TGTGCCAGCAGCGTGACAGCGAACACTGAAGCTTTCTTT
clone size: .; V gene: TRBV28; D gene: .; J gene: TRBJ1-4; CDR3 protein: CASSLGGVGEKLFF; CDR3 DNA: TGTGCCAGCAGTTTAGGAGGGGTAGGCGAAAAACTGTTTTTT
clone size: .; V gene: TRBV10-3; D gene: .; J gene: TRBJ2-7; CDR3 protein: CAIKSSARSDYEQYF; CDR3 DNA: TGTGCCATCAAAAGTAGCGCCCGTTCGGACTACGAGCAGTACTTC
clone size: .; V gene: TRBV29-1; D gene: TRBD1; J gene: TRBJ2-2; CDR3 protein: CSVGQLNTGELFF; CDR3 DNA: TGCAGCGTGGGACAGCTTAACACCGGGGAGCTGTTTTTT
clone size: .; V gene: TRBV27; D gene: .; J gene: TRBJ2-1; CDR3 protein: CASSSYIDEQFF; CDR3 DNA: TGTGCCAGCAGTTCCTATATCGATGAGCAGTTCTTC
clone size: .; V gene: TRBV9; D gene: .; J gene: TRBJ1-1; CDR3 protein: CASSPGVGGEAFF; CDR3 DNA: TGTGCCAGCAGCCCCGGGGTGGGGGGTGAAGCTTTCTTT
clone size: once; V gene: TRBV4-3; D gene: .; J gene: TRBJ1-2; CDR3 protein: CASSQDGGDYGYTF; CDR3 DNA: TGCGCCAGCAGCCAAGACGGCGGGGACTATGGCTACACCTTC
clone size: .; V gene: TRBV28; D gene: .; J gene: TRBJ2-3; CDR3 protein: CASSLPRGTDTQYF; CDR3 DNA: TGTGCCAGCAGTTTACCCAGGGGTACAGATACGCAGTATTTT
clone size: .; V gene: TRBV28; D gene: .; J gene: TRBJ1-2; CDR3 protein: CASSLPRTPYGYTF; CDR3 DNA: TGTGCCAGCAGTCTACCCAGGACTCCCTATGGCTACACCTTC
clone size: few; V gene: TRBV2; D gene: .; J gene: TRBJ2-1; CDR3 protein: CASSPDWSSYNEQFF; CDR3 DNA: TGTGCCAGCAGTCCGGACTGGAGCTCCTACAATGAGCAGTTCTTC
clone size: once; V gene: TRBV7-7; D gene: .; J gene: TRBJ2-7; CDR3 protein: CASSSSFYSYEQYF; CDR3 DNA: TGTGCTAGCAGCTCAAGCTTTTACTCCTACGAGCAGTACTTC
clone size: .; V gene: TRBV7-9; D gene: .; J gene: TRBJ1-5; CDR3 protein: CASSLGGQPQHF; CDR3 DNA: TGTGCCAGCAGCTTAGGAGGTCAGCCCCAGCATTTT
clone size: .; V gene: TRBV29-1; D gene: .; J gene: TRBJ1-1; CDR3 protein: CSVEEGGRGTEAFF; CDR3 DNA: TGCAGCGTTGAAGAGGGGGGTCGAGGCACTGAAGCTTTCTTT
clone size: .; V gene: TRBV25-1; D gene: .; J gene: TRBJ2-5; CDR3 protein: CASSELGRAETQYF; CDR3 DNA: TGTGCCAGCAGTGAATTGGGCAGGGCAGAGACCCAGTACTTC
clone size: .; V gene: TRBV7-2; D gene: .; J gene: TRBJ1-1; CDR3 protein: CASSSRGPNTEAFF; CDR3 DNA: TGTGCCAGCAGCTCCCGTGGGCCGAACACTGAAGCTTTCTTT
clone size: .; V gene: TRBV2; D gene: TRBD1; J gene: TRBJ2-3; CDR3 protein: CASTRQGLIDTQYF; CDR3 DNA: TGTGCCAGCACCCGACAGGGGCTCATTGATACGCAGTATTTT
clone size: .; V gene: TRBV5-1; D gene: TRBD2; J gene: TRBJ2-1; CDR3 protein: CASSLAGGPDEQFF; CDR3 DNA: TGCGCCAGCAGCTTAGCGGGAGGGCCGGATGAGCAGTTCTTC
clone size: .; V gene: TRBV6-5; D gene: TRBD1; J gene: TRBJ1-1; CDR3 protein: CASSAHTGGGTEAFF; CDR3 DNA: TGTGCCAGCAGTGCCCATACAGGGGGCGGAACTGAAGCTTTCTTT
clone size: .; V gene: TRBV7-2; D gene: TRBD2; J gene: TRBJ2-3; CDR3 protein: CASSLAGGTDTQYF; CDR3 DNA: TGTGCCAGCAGCTTAGCGGGGGGGACAGATACGCAGTATTTT
clone size: .; V gene: TRBV9; D gene: .; J gene: TRBJ1-1; CDR3 protein: CASSPPRGLKRTEAFF; CDR3 DNA: TGTGCCAGCAGCCCACCGAGGGGACTCAAGCGGACTGAAGCTTTCTTT
clone size: once; V gene: TRBV6-5; D gene: .; J gene: TRBJ1-1; CDR3 protein: CASSYGRGTEAFF; CDR3 DNA: TGTGCCAGCAGCTACGGCAGGGGCACTGAAGCTTTCTTT
clone size: .; V gene: TRBV7-2; D gene: .; J gene: TRBJ1-4; CDR3 protein: CASSLRQSGVEGLFF; CDR3 DNA: TGTGCCAGCAGCTTGAGACAGAGCGGGGTCGAGGGACTGTTTTTT
clone size: .; V gene: TRBV30; D gene: .; J gene: TRBJ2-7; CDR3 protein: CAWSVRGIEQYF; CDR3 DNA: TGTGCCTGGAGTGTACGAGGTATAGAGCAGTACTTC
clone size: .; V gene: TRBV7-3; D gene: .; J gene: TRBJ2-3; CDR3 protein: CASSPGVTDTQYF; CDR3 DNA: TGTGCCAGCAGCCCAGGGGTCACAGATACGCAGTATTTT
clone size: .; V gene: TRBV7-6; D gene: .; J gene: TRBJ2-1; CDR3 protein: CASSLGSVSYNEQFF; CDR3 DNA: TGTGCCAGCAGCTTAGGTAGCGTCTCCTACAATGAGCAGTTCTTC
clone size: .; V gene: TRBV9; D gene: .; J gene: TRBJ2-2; CDR3 protein: CASSPLRSGELFF; CDR3 DNA: TGTGCCAGCAGCCCCCTCCGGAGCGGGGAGCTGTTTTTT
clone size: .; V gene: TRBV18; D gene: .; J gene: TRBJ2-5; CDR3 protein: CASSDMDRAKETQYF; CDR3 DNA: TGTGCCAGCTCCGATATGGACAGAGCCAAAGAGACCCAGTACTTC
clone size: .; V gene: TRBV10-3; D gene: TRBD1; J gene: TRBJ2-7; CDR3 protein: CAISESGTAASYEQYF; CDR3 DNA: TGTGCCATCAGTGAGTCTGGGACAGCCGCCTCCTACGAGCAGTACTTC
clone size: .; V gene: TRBV4-1; D gene: TRBD1; J gene: TRBJ2-7; CDR3 protein: CASSQELGGQGLREQYF; CDR3 DNA: TGCGCCAGCAGCCAAGAGTTGGGGGGACAGGGCCTACGCGAGCAGTACTTC
clone size: few; V gene: TRBV27; D gene: .; J gene: TRBJ1-1; CDR3 protein: CASISTGVGEAFF; CDR3 DNA: TGTGCCAGCATCTCAACGGGAGTCGGTGAAGCTTTCTTT
clone size: .; V gene: TRBV27; D gene: .; J gene: TRBJ1-2; CDR3 protein: CASSPPQGHYGYTF; CDR3 DNA: TGTGCCAGCAGTCCGCCGCAGGGCCACTATGGCTACACCTTC
clone size: .; V gene: TRBV25-1; D gene: .; J gene: TRBJ1-2; CDR3 protein: CASSETGLRSRGYTF; CDR3 DNA: TGTGCCAGCAGTGAAACGGGTCTCCGCTCTCGCGGCTACACCTTC
clone size: .; V gene: TRBV30; D gene: TRBD1; J gene: TRBJ1-4; CDR3 protein: CAWSVRTGAEKLFF; CDR3 DNA: TGTGCCTGGAGTGTACGGACAGGGGCTGAAAAACTGTTTTTT
clone size: .; V gene: TRBV5-6; D gene: TRBD1; J gene: TRBJ1-6; CDR3 protein: CASSRTGDNSPLHF; CDR3 DNA: TGTGCCAGCAGCCGGACAGGGGATAATTCACCCCTCCACTTT
clone size: .; V gene: TRBV5-6; D gene: TRBD2; J gene: TRBJ2-3; CDR3 protein: CASSLRAGANLDTQYF; CDR3 DNA: TGTGCCAGCAGCTTGAGAGCGGGGGCCAACTTAGATACGCAGTATTTT
clone size: .; V gene: TRBV7-9; D gene: .; J gene: TRBJ2-1; CDR3 protein: CASSPSTGYNEQFF; CDR3 DNA: TGTGCCAGCAGTCCTTCGACAGGCTACAATGAGCAGTTCTTC
clone size: .; V gene: TRBV6-6; D gene: .; J gene: TRBJ2-5; CDR3 protein: CASSYVVFETQYF; CDR3 DNA: TGTGCCAGCAGTTACGTTGTCTTCGAGACCCAGTACTTC
clone size: .; V gene: TRBV6-5; D gene: .; J gene: TRBJ1-1; CDR3 protein: CASTKKREGPTEAFF; CDR3 DNA: TGTGCCAGCACCAAAAAGAGGGAGGGGCCCACTGAAGCTTTCTTT
clone size: .; V gene: TRBV5-4; D gene: TRBD1; J gene: TRBJ2-7; CDR3 protein: CASSPGTGGGQYF; CDR3 DNA: TGTGCCAGCAGCCCCGGGACAGGGGGCGGGCAGTACTTC
clone size: .; V gene: TRBV4-2; D gene: .; J gene: TRBJ1-1; CDR3 protein: CASSQDKAGTEAFF; CDR3 DNA: TGTGCCAGCAGCCAAGATAAGGCAGGGACTGAAGCTTTCTTT